This T cell receptor beta chain was sequenced during a study of technical replicates of blood from a handful of donors. Sequenced by immunoSEQ multiplex PCR; TCRdb stores in-frame clones only, minus some. Of about 94,000 clones detected, around 95% appear once; the ten largest clones hold around 0.21%. The sample holds one count of this clone. The receptor comes from a human donor in good health. Sequencing was done on a sample of T cells isolated from PBMCs.

This CDR3 reads CSVGTGYGTEAFF. CDR3 DNA sequence: TGCAGCGTGGGGACAGGGTATGGCACTGAAGCTTTCTTT. The J gene is TRBJ1-1, the V gene TRBV29-1; 9 bases line up with TRBD1. Germline loops: CDR1 SQVTM, CDR2 ANQGSEA. The V gene end was trimmed by 6 bases and the J gene end by 4 bases; junction bases not matched to a gene: 6. The length of the CDR3 is 13 residues.